A single sample is the source of the 26 T cell receptor beta chains below, sequenced in a study of blood T cells in healthy people across ages. The authors ran a second PCR of about 7 to 12 cycles using a sample-barcoded 5' primer and a J-beta primer mix. TCRdb redid the calling of the 5' RACE reads with MiXCR, one entry per CDR3 protein. Of over 1,500,000 distinct CDR3 sequences detected, 40% to 55% appear once; the ten largest clones hold around 2.1%. The sequenced sample was blood. Receptor source: a woman between 40 and 55 years old in good health.

The sample holds one count of this clonotype. This chain links TRBV4-1 with TRBJ1-5; D might be TRBD1 (5 bases). V dropped 0 bases and J dropped 6 bases, with 12 bases sitting between them. The CDR3 is made up of 15 amino acids. Germline CDR1 MGHRA, CDR2 YSYEKL. CDR3 bases: TGCGCCAGCAGCCAAGAAACAGTGGGGGGTCAGCCCCAGCATTTT. Amino acid sequence: CASSQETVGGQPQHF.

The V and J genes are TRBV20-1 and TRBJ1-1, with D possibly matching TRBD1 (6 bases). V was cut by 6 bases and J by 4 bases, with 15 bases left in between. The CDR3 totals 13 residues. Germline CDR1 is DFQATT and CDR2 is SNEGSKA (reference sequence). The CDR3 bases are TGCAGTGCCATACAGGGATCGAGCACTGAAGCTTTCTTT. It specifies CSAIQGSSTEAFF.

The chain carries TRBV6-1 and TRBJ1-6; no definite D call. V was shortened by 6 bases and J by 7 bases, with 4 bases between the two germline ends. CDR1 and CDR2 from the germline V gene are MNHNS and SASEGT. The length of the CDR3 is 11 residues. CDR3 DNA sequence: TGTGCCAGCAGGGTAAATTCACCCCTCCACTTT. Protein sequence: CASRVNSPLHF.

This rearrangement joins TRBV4-1 to TRBJ1-1, with D unresolved. The CDR3 has 13 amino acids. V was pared by 3 bases and J by 3 bases, with 8 bases between. Germline CDR1 and CDR2: MGHRA and YSYEKL. The CDR3 DNA reads TGCGCCAGCAGCCAGGAGCGGTACACTGAAGCTTTCTTT. Protein: CASSQERYTEAFF.

This clonotype was recorded only once. The V and J genes are TRBV20-1 and TRBJ2-3, with 10 bases matching TRBD1. The germline V gene encodes CDR1 DFQATT and CDR2 SNEGSKA (reference sequence). The CDR3 contains 19 residues. V was clipped by 1 base and J by 6 bases; unmatched bases: 19. CDR3 sequence reads: CSARVSVLVRDRGADTQYF. The CDR3 DNA is TGCAGTGCTAGAGTTTCCGTCTTGGTCCGGGACAGGGGCGCGGATACGCAGTATTTT.

This clonotype was found a few times. The V call is TRBV4-2, the J call TRBJ1-2; D is unresolved. Germline CDR1 reads LGHNA; CDR2 reads YNFKEQ. V dropped 1 base and J dropped 8 bases, with 11 bases sitting between them. This CDR3 is built from 13 residues. The CDR3 region has the DNA TGTGCCAGCAGCCAAGTAATTGAAAGGGGCTACACCTTC. The encoded protein is CASSQVIERGYTF.

This chain connects TRBV6-2 or TRBV6-3 to TRBJ2-7; 9 bases fit TRBD1. This CDR3 has 14 residues. Germline values: CDR1 MNHEY, CDR2 SVGEGT. After removal of 9 bases from V and 4 bases from J, the junction contained 10 bases not matched to a gene. CDR3 nucleotide sequence: TGTGCCAGTAAATGGGGACAGGGAGGATACGAGCAGTACTTC. Its protein is CASKWGQGGYEQYF.

Of note for this clonotype: A read error may account for a junction end that differs from germline. The rearrangement joins TRBV5-1 to TRBJ2-7, with TRBD1 identical over 8 bases. This CDR3 has 14 residues. The germline CDR1 and CDR2 sequences are SGHRS and YFSETQ. The CDR3 region has the DNA TGCGCCAGTAGCTTGGGACAGGTTGCACACGAGCAGTACTTC. Its protein is CASSLGQVAHEQYF. The full variable domain, its missing parts supplied by reference TRBV5-1 and TRBJ2-7, is KAGVTQTPRYLIKTRGQQVTLSCSPISGHRSVSWYQQTPGQGLQFLFEYFSETQRNKGNFPGRFSGRQFSNSRSEMNVSTLELGDSALYLCASSLGQVAHEQYFGPGTRLTVT.

J is TRBJ2-3 and V is TRBV3-1; possible D gene TRBD2, 5 bases. This CDR3 spans 16 amino acids. Trimming stripped 6 bases from V and 0 bases from J, with 16 bases between. CDR1 is LGHDT, CDR2 YNNKEL, per germline (reference sequence). CDR3 protein: CASSRWDSASTDTQYF. The CDR3 DNA follows: TGTGCCAGCAGTCGTTGGGATAGCGCCAGCACAGATACGCAGTATTTT.

The J gene is TRBJ2-7, the V gene TRBV7-6, with a possible D match to TRBD2 (6 bases). This CDR3 comprises 15 residues. CDR1 is SGHVS, CDR2 FNYEAQ, per germline. V lost 0 bases and J 3 bases, leaving 12 bases between the germline ends. In DNA form, the CDR3 reads TGTGCCAGCAGCTTAGCGGAGGGGTATCACTACGAGCAGTACTTC. Encoded protein: CASSLAEGYHYEQYF.

Concerning this clonotype itself: The germline gene is not matched at one end of the junction; a read error may be the cause. The chain uses TRBV7-2 and TRBJ2-3; the D gene is possibly TRBD2 (5 bases). Germline V lookup: CDR1 SGHTA, CDR2 FQGNSA. The CDR3 consists of 12 residues. The CDR3 sequence: CASRPPGSAQYF. In nucleotides, the CDR3 is TGCGCCAGCAGGCCCCCGGGATCCGCCCAGTATTTT.

The chain has TRBV7-6 and TRBJ1-4, with TRBD1 matching 9 bases. The CDR3 runs 19 residues. V trimming: 5 bases; J trimming: 3 bases; junction bases outside the gene matches: 16. Germline loops: CDR1 SGHVS, CDR2 FNYEAQ. The CDR3 loop reads CASSPGQGIAGGPNEKLFF. For the CDR3, the DNA is TGTGCCAGCAGCCCGGGACAGGGCATAGCGGGAGGCCCTAATGAAAAACTGTTTTTT.

Only a few counts were recorded for this clonotype. The V call is TRBV27, the J call TRBJ1-4; perhaps TRBD1 as D (6 bases). The CDR3 loop spans 16 amino acids. V was cut by 4 bases and J by 3 bases, with 15 bases left in between. Looked up from germline, CDR1 is MNHEY and CDR2 is SMNVEV (reference sequence). The CDR3 DNA sequence: TGTGCCAGCAGTTCCGGATCTGGGGGGCCTAATGAAAAACTGTTTTTT. It is translated as CASSSGSGGPNEKLFF.

This chain joins TRBV2 and TRBJ2-5; D gene uncertain. Germline CDR1 is SNHLY and CDR2 is FYNNEI. Deletions cut 3 bases from V and 4 bases from J, with 12 bases between. There are 14 residues in the CDR3. DNA for the CDR3: TGTGCCAGCAGTGAGACTCCCACGGGAGAGACCCAGTACTTC. It encodes CASSETPTGETQYF. Filled out from reference TRBV2 and TRBJ2-5, the complete variable domain reads EPEVTQTPSHQVTQMGQEVILRCVPISNHLYFYWYRQILGQKVEFLVSFYNNEISEKSEIFDDQFSVERPDGSNFTLKIRSTKLEDSAMYFCASSETPTGETQYFGPGTRLLVL.

The chain employs TRBV20-1 and TRBJ2-3; TRBD2 matches 11 bases. The CDR3 sequence is 16 residues long. Trimming took 3 bases from V and 4 from J; bases not matched to a gene: 9. Germline values: CDR1 DFQATT, CDR2 SNEGSKA (reference sequence). The CDR3 DNA reads as TGCAGTGCTAGCCCCATACTAGCGGGGGTTTCAGATACGCAGTATTTT. Amino acids: CSASPILAGVSDTQYF.

The chain carries TRBV20-1 and TRBJ2-5; D assignment may be TRBD1 or TRBD2 (5 bases each). Per the germline V gene, CDR1 is DFQATT and CDR2 is SNEGSKA (reference sequence). CDR3 length: 17 amino acids. V lost 3 bases and J lost 2, with 22 bases in between. CDR3 nucleotide sequence: TGCAGTGCTAGGGATTATCCGGGACGGACGATTCAAGAGACCCAGTACTTC. It codes for CSARDYPGRTIQETQYF.

The chain couples TRBV4-2 to TRBJ1-1; no reliable D call. Germline assignment: CDR1 LGHNA and CDR2 YNFKEQ. The V end was cut by 0 bases, the J end by 0 bases, with 17 bases between. The CDR3 is made up of 18 amino acids. The CDR3 DNA reads TGTGCCAGCAGCCAAGATAGGGCTGCGATATCGATGAACACTGAAGCTTTCTTT. This sequence encodes CASSQDRAAISMNTEAFF.

The chain recombines TRBV7-9 with TRBJ1-5; 9 bases are a match to TRBD1. V lost 0 bases, J lost 7 bases, and 10 bases stayed unmatched. The CDR3 runs 17 residues. CDR1 SEHNR and CDR2 FQNEAQ come from the germline V gene (reference sequence). The CDR3 region is CASSLALGQGTQQPQHF. CDR3 coding DNA: TGTGCCAGCAGCTTAGCGTTAGGACAGGGGACCCAACAGCCCCAGCATTTT.

The chain links TRBV12-3 or TRBV12-4 to TRBJ1-2; TRBD1 is a possible D gene (6 bases). This CDR3 region has 13 residues. V was clipped by 3 bases and J by 5 bases, with 10 bases between them. CDR3 sequence (DNA): TGTGCCAGCAGTTTGGGGACACTGTATGGCTACACCTTC. It yields the protein CASSLGTLYGYTF.

This clonotype was seen repeatedly, ten times or more. A junction end diverges from the germline sequence, so it may reflect a read error. This chain uses TRBV5-6 with TRBJ2-7; the D gene is possibly TRBD1 (6 bases). Germline values: CDR1 SGHDT, CDR2 YYEEEE. The CDR3 consists of 13 residues. CDR3 protein: CASSEDSSYEQYF. Written as DNA, the CDR3 is TGCGCCAGCAGCGAGGACAGCTCCTACGAGCAGTACTTC.

This clonotype came up many times. This chain joins TRBV4-1 and TRBJ2-5; D unresolved. Germline values: CDR1 MGHRA, CDR2 YSYEKL. This CDR3 comprises 15 residues. V lost 0 bases to trimming and J lost 3 bases, with 11 bases between them. The CDR3: CASSQDRNREETQYF. CDR3 DNA: TGCGCCAGCAGCCAAGATCGTAATAGGGAAGAGACCCAGTACTTC.

This chain uses TRBV12-3 or TRBV12-4 with TRBJ2-1, with D possibly TRBD2 on 5 matching bases. CDR3 length equals 13 residues. V shed 4 bases and J shed 7 bases, with 11 bases lying between them. The CDR3 sequence is CASSSNLANEQFF. The CDR3 bases are TGTGCCAGCAGTTCTAACCTAGCAAATGAGCAGTTCTTC.

This clonotype was observed a handful of times. The chain uses TRBV11-1 and TRBJ2-7; D remains ambiguous. This CDR3 region has 15 residues. V was clipped by 2 bases and J by 1 base, with 12 bases between them. CDR1 and CDR2 (germline): SGHAT, FQDESV (reference sequence). The CDR3 loop reads CASSLRIESSYEQYF. The CDR3 DNA is TGTGCCAGCAGCTTAAGGATCGAGTCTTCCTACGAGCAGTACTTC. Combining the CDR3 with reference TRBV11-1 and TRBJ2-7 gives the whole variable domain EAEVAQSPRYKITEKSQAVAFWCDPISGHATLYWYRQILGQGPELLVQFQDESVVDDSQLPKDRFSAERLKGVDSTLKIQPAELGDSAMYLCASSLRIESSYEQYFGPGTRLTVT.

This chain connects TRBV24-1 to TRBJ2-5, with TRBD1 as a possible D gene (6 bases). The CDR3 extends over 14 amino acids. The germline V gene has CDR1 KGHDR and CDR2 SFDVKD. Trimming left V 5 bases short and J 1 base short, with 10 bases between. The CDR3 sequence: CATSGGTIQETQYF. In DNA form, the CDR3 reads TGTGCCACCAGTGGTGGGACAATCCAAGAGACCCAGTACTTC.

The rearrangement links TRBV6-2 or TRBV6-3 to TRBJ1-6; D unclear. The CDR3 extends over 12 amino acids. Germline V lookup: CDR1 MNHEY, CDR2 SVGEGT. V dropped 10 bases and J dropped 12 bases, with 16 bases sitting between them. As DNA, the CDR3 is TGTGCCATCGGGGTTCAAGGAGTACCCCTCCACTTT. Encoded protein: CAIGVQGVPLHF.

There are a few counts of this clonotype. The chain couples TRBV3-1 to TRBJ2-7; D possibly corresponds to TRBD1 (6 bases). V shed 1 base and J shed 3 bases, with 13 bases lying between them. CDR3 length equals 15 residues. The V gene's germline CDR1 is LGHDT and CDR2 YNNKEL (reference sequence). The CDR3, as DNA: TGTGCCAGCAGCCAAGGGTCCACAGGGCACTACGAGCAGTACTTC. It translates to CASSQGSTGHYEQYF.